These 10 T cell receptor beta chains were sequenced from one sample in a study of CD8 T cells in ankylosing spondylitis. MiXCR, applied by TCRdb to the 5' RACE reads, yields one record per CDR3 protein. The sample contains about 200,000 distinct CDR3 sequences, roughly 13% of which appear only once. The source material was blood, either unsorted or a sorted T cell fraction (not recorded which). The receptors stem from a male donor with ankylosing spondylitis or in good health (not recorded which).

This CDR3 reads CASSLFDTDTQYF. CDR3 sequence (DNA): TGTGCCAGCAGCTTATTCGACACAGATACGCAGTATTTT. The rearrangement joins TRBV7-2 to TRBJ2-3; D call uncertain. The CDR3 sequence is 13 residues long. Germline CDR1 is SGHTA and CDR2 is FQGNSA. V was clipped by 2 bases and J by 2 bases, with 5 bases between them.

The genes are TRBV10-3 and TRBJ2-5, with 9 bases that match TRBD2. The CDR3 length is 14 residues. Germline assignment: CDR1 ENHRY and CDR2 SYGVKD. V gave up 6 bases and J gave up 8 bases; unmatched junction bases: 10. The CDR3 loop is CAISGGREPETQYF. The CDR3 nucleotides read TGTGCCATCAGCGGCGGGAGGGAGCCAGAAACCCAGTACTTC.

This clonotype showed up many times. V gene TRBV7-2 combines with J gene TRBJ2-3; D gene unclear. Deletions cut 5 bases from V and 3 bases from J, with 12 bases between. Germline CDR1 is SGHTA and CDR2 is FQGNSA. The CDR3 consists of 14 residues. The CDR3 DNA sequence: TGTGCCAGCAGCCCAGCCCTATTTACAGATACGCAGTATTTT. Its protein product is CASSPALFTDTQYF. Drawing the rest from reference TRBV7-2 and TRBJ2-3, the complete variable domain is GAGVSQSPSNKVTEKGKDVELRCDPISGHTALYWYRQSLGQGLEFLIYFQGNSAPDKSGLPSDRFSAERTGGSVSTLTIQRTQQEDSAVYLCASSPALFTDTQYFGPGTRLTVL.

The chain uses TRBV20-1 and TRBJ2-7, with TRBD2 identical over 10 bases. The CDR3 covers 12 residues. The V gene's germline CDR1 is DFQATT and CDR2 SNEGSKA (reference sequence). Trimming at V came to 5 bases and at J to 3 bases, leaving 1 base not matched to a gene. CDR3 amino acids: CSARTSGYEQYF. CDR3 nucleotide sequence: TGCAGTGCTCGGACTAGCGGCTACGAGCAGTACTTC.

This clonotype was seen repeatedly, ten times or more. V and J are TRBV12-3 or TRBV12-4 and TRBJ2-3; perhaps TRBD1 as D (6 bases). The CDR3 is made up of 15 amino acids. Trimming left V 3 bases short and J 4 bases short, with 14 bases between. The CDR3 DNA reads TGTGCCAGCAGTTTCAGCCAGGGGAATCCAGATACGCAGTATTTT. Protein product: CASSFSQGNPDTQYF.

In this sample, this clonotype turned up a few times. The J gene is TRBJ1-6, the V gene TRBV27; D not certain. The germline V gene encodes CDR1 MNHEY and CDR2 SMNVEV (reference sequence). This CDR3 contains 13 residues. V lost 6 bases and J 6 bases, leaving 9 bases between the germline ends. In nucleotides, the CDR3 is TGTGCCAGCAGCCCACGGGTTAATTCACCCCTCCACTTT. Protein: CASSPRVNSPLHF.

The rearrangement uses TRBV27 and TRBJ2-7, with 7 bases matching TRBD2. Germline V CDR1 and CDR2: MNHEY, SMNVEV (reference sequence). The J segment lost 1 base and the V segment lost 4 bases, leaving 4 bases of the junction unmatched. The CDR3 is 14 residues long. The CDR3: CASSWVRESYEQYF. CDR3 nucleotides: TGTGCCAGCAGTTGGGTGCGGGAGTCCTACGAGCAGTACTTC.

V usage is TRBV11-2 and J usage is TRBJ2-2, with 7 nucleotides matching TRBD2. From germline, CDR1 is SGHAT and CDR2 FQNNGV. V was pared by 2 bases and J by 0 bases, with 12 bases of the junction left unmatched. The CDR3 runs 19 residues. The CDR3, as DNA: TGTGCCAGCAGCTTACCCACACTAGGCCGGGGGGCGAACACCGGGGAGCTGTTTTTT. Translated: CASSLPTLGRGANTGELFF.

J is TRBJ2-3 and V is TRBV4-2; D call uncertain. Per the germline V gene, CDR1 is LGHNA and CDR2 is YNFKEQ. The CDR3 consists of 15 residues. V was shortened by 2 bases and J by 1 base, with 10 bases between the two germline ends. CDR3 DNA sequence: TGTGCCAGCAGCCAATACTGGCTAGGCACAGATACGCAGTATTTT. It yields the protein CASSQYWLGTDTQYF.

This clonotype showed up just a few times. The rearrangement links TRBV4-1 to TRBJ2-7; no definite D call. V dropped 1 base and J dropped 2 bases, with 6 bases sitting between them. There are 13 residues in the CDR3. Germline V gives CDR1 MGHRA, CDR2 YSYEKL. The CDR3, as DNA: TGCGCCAGCAGCCAAGTCGGCCCCTACGAGCAGTACTTC. As protein: CASSQVGPYEQYF.